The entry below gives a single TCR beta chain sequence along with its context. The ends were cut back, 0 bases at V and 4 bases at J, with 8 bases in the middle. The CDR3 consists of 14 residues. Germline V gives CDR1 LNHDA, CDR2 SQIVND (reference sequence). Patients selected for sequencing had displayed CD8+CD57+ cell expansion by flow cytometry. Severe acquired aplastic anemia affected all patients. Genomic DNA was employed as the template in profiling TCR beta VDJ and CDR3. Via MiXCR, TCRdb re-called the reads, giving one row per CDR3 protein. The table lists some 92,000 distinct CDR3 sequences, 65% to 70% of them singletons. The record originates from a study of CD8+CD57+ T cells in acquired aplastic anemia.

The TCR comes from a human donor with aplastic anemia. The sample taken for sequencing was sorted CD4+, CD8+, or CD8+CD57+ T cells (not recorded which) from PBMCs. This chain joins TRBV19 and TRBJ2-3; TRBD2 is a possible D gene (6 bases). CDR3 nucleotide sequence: TGTGCCAGTAGTATAGATTGCGGGGCAGATACGCAGTATTTT. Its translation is CASSIDCGADTQYF.